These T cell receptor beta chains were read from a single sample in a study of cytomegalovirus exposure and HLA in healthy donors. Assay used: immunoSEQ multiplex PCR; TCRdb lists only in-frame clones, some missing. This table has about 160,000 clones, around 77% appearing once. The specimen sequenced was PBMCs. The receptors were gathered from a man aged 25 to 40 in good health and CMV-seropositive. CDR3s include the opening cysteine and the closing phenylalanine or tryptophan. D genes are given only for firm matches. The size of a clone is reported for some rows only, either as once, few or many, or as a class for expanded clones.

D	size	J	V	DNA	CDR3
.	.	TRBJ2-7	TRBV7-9	TGTGCCAGCAGCCCCACCGGGGGTGAGTCCTACGAGCAGTACTTC	CASSPTGGESYEQYF
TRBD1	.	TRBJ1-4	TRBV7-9	TGTGCCAGCAGCTTAGGACAGGGAGCCGATGAAAAACTGTTTTTT	CASSLGQGADEKLFF
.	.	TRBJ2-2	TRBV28	TGTGCCAGCAGTTTTTTGGGGACTCAGAACACCGGGGAGCTGTTTTTT	CASSFLGTQNTGELFF
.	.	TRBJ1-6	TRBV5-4	TGTGCCAGCTCAGATAGGGGGGGAGAATCACCCCTCCACTTT	CASSDRGGESPLHF
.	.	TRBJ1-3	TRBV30	TGTGCCTGGGGGGGCGGAAACTCTGGAAACACCATATATTTT	CAWGGGNSGNTIYF
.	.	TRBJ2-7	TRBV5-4	TGTGCCAGCAGCTTGGAGGGGGGGAGGTACGAGCAGTACTTC	CASSLEGGRYEQYF
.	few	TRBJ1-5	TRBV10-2	TGCGCCAGCAGTGAGAAGAGACATAGCAATCAGCCCCAGCATTTT	CASSEKRHSNQPQHF
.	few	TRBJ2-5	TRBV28	TGTGCCAGCAGGAGAGAGGGTACCACCAGGACCCAGTACTTC	CASRREGTTRTQYF
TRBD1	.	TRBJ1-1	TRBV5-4	TGTGCCAGCAGCTTGTATGGGACAGGGTGGACTGAAGCTTTCTTT	CASSLYGTGWTEAFF
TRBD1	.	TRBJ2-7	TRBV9	TGTGCCAGCAGCGCGACCGGGACAGGCGTCCTCGAGCAGTACTTC	CASSATGTGVLEQYF
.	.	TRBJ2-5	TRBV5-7	TGTGCCAGCAGCTTCCTGACCAGCCCCGGGGAGACCCAGTACTTC	CASSFLTSPGETQYF
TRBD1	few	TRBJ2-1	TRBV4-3	TGCGCCAGCAGCCAAGTCGGGGGGGGGACAGGGGCCTACAATGAGCAGTTCTTC	CASSQVGGGTGAYNEQFF
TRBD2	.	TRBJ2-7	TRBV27	TGTGCCAGCAGTTTGATTAGCGGGGGCCGGGGGGAGCAGTACTTC	CASSLISGGRGEQYF
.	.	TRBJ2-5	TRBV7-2	TGTGCCAGCAGCTTGAGCGTAAGCCGGGAGACCCAGTACTTC	CASSLSVSRETQYF
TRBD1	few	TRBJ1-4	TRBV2	TGTGCCAGCAGTCTACAGGGGATGGATGAAAAACTGTTTTTT	CASSLQGMDEKLFF
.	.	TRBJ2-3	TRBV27	TGTGCCAGCAGTTTGGCGGGGGATACGCAGTATTTT	CASSLAGDTQYF
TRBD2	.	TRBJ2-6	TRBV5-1	TGCGCCAGCAGCGAAACCGCGGGGGGGAGCTCTGGGGCCAACGTCCTGACTTTC	CASSETAGGSSGANVLTF
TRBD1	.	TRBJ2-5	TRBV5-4	TGTGCCAGCAGGACAGGGATCCAAGAGACCCAGTACTTC	CASRTGIQETQYF
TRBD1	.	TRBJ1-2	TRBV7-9	TGTGCCAGCAGCGAACCGACAGGGTTCTATGGCTACACCTTC	CASSEPTGFYGYTF
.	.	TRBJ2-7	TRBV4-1	TGCGCCAGCAGCCAATCTTCGACAGGCACCTCCTACGAGCAGTACTTC	CASSQSSTGTSYEQYF
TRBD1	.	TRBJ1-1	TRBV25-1	TGTGCCAGCAGTGAGTGGGACAGCCAAAACACTGAAGCTTTCTTT	CASSEWDSQNTEAFF
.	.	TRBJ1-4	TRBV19	TGTGCCAGTAGTTACCGACAGGTCCTGAGTGAAAAACTGTTTTTT	CASSYRQVLSEKLFF
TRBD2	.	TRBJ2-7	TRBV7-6	TGTGCCAGCAGCTCGGGACTAGCGGGAGACGAGCAGTACTTC	CASSSGLAGDEQYF
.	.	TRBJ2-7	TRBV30	TGTGCCTGGAGTCCCGGTGCCTACGAGCAGTACTTC	CAWSPGAYEQYF
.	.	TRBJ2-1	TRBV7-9	TGTGCCAGCAGCTTGGCAGTCCCACCCCGCAATGAGCAGTTCTTC	CASSLAVPPRNEQFF
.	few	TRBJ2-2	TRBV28	TGTGCCAGCAGCGAGTATAACACCGGGGAGCTGTTTTTT	CASSEYNTGELFF
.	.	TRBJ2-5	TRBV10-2	TGCGCCAGCAGTGAGGGCCGACTGGAGACCCAGTACTTC	CASSEGRLETQYF
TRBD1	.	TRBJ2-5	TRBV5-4	TGTGCCAGCAGCTGGGGCAGGGGGAAAGAGACCCAGTACTTC	CASSWGRGKETQYF
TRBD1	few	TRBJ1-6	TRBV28	TGTGCCAGCAGTTCCGCGGGACAGGGAAATTCACCCCTCCACTTT	CASSSAGQGNSPLHF
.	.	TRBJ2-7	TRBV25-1	TGTGCCAGCAGCCAACAGGGGACTTCCTACGAGCAGTACTTC	CASSQQGTSYEQYF
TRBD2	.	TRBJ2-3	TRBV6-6	TGTGCCAGCAGTCCGGGAGTCACTAGCGGGGGGGATACGCAGTATTTT	CASSPGVTSGGDTQYF
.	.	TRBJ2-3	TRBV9	TGTGCCAGCAGCGTAGAAGCAACTAGCACAGATACGCAGTATTTT	CASSVEATSTDTQYF
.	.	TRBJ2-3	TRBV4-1	TGCGCCAGCAGCCCCACGGGGAGGAATAGTCCAGATACGCAGTATTTT	CASSPTGRNSPDTQYF
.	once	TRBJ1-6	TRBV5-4	TGTGCCAGCAGCTTGGGGACTGATTTCAATTCACCCCTCCACTTT	CASSLGTDFNSPLHF
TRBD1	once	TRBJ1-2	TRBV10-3	TGTGCCATCAGTGAGTCCCGGACAGGGGAGGATGGCTACACCTTC	CAISESRTGEDGYTF
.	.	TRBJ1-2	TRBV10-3	TGTGCCATCAGTGCCGGGGACTATGGCTACACCTTC	CAISAGDYGYTF
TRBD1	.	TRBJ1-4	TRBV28	TGTGCCAGCAGGCCCTCCGGGACAGGGATCCCAACTAATGAAAAACTGTTTTTT	CASRPSGTGIPTNEKLFF